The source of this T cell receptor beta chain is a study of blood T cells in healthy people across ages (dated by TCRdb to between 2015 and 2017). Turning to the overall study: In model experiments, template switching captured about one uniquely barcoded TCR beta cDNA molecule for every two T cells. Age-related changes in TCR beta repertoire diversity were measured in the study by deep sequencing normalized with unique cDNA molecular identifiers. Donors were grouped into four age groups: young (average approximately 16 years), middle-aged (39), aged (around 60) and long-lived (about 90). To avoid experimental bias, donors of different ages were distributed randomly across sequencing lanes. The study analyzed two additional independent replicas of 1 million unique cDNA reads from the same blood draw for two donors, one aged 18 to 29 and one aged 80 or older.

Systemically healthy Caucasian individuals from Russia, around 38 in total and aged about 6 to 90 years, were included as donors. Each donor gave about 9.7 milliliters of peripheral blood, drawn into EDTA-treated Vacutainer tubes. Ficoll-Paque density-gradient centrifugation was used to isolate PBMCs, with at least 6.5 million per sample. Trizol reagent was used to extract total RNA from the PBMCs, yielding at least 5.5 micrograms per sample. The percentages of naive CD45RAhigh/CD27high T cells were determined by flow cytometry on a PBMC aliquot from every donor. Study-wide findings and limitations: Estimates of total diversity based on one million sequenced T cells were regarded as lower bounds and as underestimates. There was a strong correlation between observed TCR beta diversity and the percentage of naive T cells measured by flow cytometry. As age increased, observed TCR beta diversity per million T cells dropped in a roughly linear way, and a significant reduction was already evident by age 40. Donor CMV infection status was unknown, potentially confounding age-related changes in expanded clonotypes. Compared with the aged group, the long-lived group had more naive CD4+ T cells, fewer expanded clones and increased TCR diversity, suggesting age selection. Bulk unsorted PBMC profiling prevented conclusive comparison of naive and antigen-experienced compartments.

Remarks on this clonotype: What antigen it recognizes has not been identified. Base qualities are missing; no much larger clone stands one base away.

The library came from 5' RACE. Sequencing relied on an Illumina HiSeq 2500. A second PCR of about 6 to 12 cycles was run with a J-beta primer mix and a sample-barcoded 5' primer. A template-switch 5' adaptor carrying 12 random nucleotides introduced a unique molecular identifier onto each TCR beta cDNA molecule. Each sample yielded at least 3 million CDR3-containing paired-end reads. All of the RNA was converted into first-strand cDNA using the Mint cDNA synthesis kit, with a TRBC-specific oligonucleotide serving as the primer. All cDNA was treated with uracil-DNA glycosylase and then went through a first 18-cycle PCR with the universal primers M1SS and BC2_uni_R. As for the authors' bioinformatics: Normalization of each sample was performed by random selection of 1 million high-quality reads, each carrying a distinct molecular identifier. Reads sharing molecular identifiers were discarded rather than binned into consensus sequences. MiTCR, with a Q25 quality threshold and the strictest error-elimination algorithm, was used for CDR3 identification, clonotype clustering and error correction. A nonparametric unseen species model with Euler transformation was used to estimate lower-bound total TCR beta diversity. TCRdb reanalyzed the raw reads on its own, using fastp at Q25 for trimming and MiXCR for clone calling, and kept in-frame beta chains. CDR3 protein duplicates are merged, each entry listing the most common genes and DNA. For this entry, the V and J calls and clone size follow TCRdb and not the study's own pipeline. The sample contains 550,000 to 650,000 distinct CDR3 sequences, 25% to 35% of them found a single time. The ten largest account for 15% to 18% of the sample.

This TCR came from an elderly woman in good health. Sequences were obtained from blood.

The CDR3 corresponds to CASSLRGQLTGELFF. The bases read TGTGCCAGCAGTTTAAGGGGACAGCTTACCGGGGAGCTGTTTTTT. Recombination joined TRBV27 with TRBJ2-2; the junction holds 7 bases that match TRBD1. The junction shows trimming of 2 bases on V and 5 bases on J, and the gene matches do not reach 5 bases of it. The CDR3 contains 15 residues, cysteine and phenylalanine counted. The sequence is cut down to CDR3 DNA, 45 bases in frame from base 1. CDR1 and CDR2 are drawn from the germline V gene (reference sequence): MNHEY, SMNVEV.